The clone carrying this TCR beta chain was observed at least ten times. Amplification of TCR beta CDR3 regions used RNA as the template. During a first-round RT-PCR of the TCR CDR3, the HTBI primer set was used. A single record per CDR3 protein comes from TCRdb applying MiXCR to the multiplex PCR reads. The sample consists of approximately 720,000 distinct CDR3 sequences, 18% of them appearing once. Per germline, CDR1 LGHDT and CDR2 YNNKEL (reference sequence). V was trimmed by 0 bases and J by 4 bases, leaving 10 bases between them. The CDR3 length is 15 residues. This entry belongs to a study of T cells in Graves' hyperthyroidism and ophthalmopathy.

Sequenced input: blood. This clonotype was obtained from a woman aged 45 to 65 with Graves' hyperthyroidism that later progressed to Graves' ophthalmopathy. The J gene is TRBJ1-5, the V gene TRBV3-1; tentative D call: TRBD1 (6 bases). The CDR3 DNA is TGTGCCAGCAGCCAAGATCACAGGGTGAATCAGCCCCAGCATTTT. Its protein is CASSQDHRVNQPQHF.